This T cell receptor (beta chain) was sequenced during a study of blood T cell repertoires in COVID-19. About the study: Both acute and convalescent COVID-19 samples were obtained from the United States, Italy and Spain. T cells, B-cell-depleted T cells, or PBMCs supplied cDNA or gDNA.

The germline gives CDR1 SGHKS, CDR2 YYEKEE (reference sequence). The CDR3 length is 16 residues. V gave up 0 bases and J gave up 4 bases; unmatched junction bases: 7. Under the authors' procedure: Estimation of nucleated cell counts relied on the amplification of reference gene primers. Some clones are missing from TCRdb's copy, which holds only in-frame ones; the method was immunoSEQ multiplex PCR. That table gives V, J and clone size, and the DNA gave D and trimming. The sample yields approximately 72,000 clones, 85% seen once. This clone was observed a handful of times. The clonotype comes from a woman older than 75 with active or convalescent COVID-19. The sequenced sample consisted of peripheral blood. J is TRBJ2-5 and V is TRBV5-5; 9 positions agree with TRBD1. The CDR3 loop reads CASSLGGTGSPETQYF. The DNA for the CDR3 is TGTGCCAGCAGCTTGGGGGGGACAGGGTCTCCAGAGACCCAGTACTTC.